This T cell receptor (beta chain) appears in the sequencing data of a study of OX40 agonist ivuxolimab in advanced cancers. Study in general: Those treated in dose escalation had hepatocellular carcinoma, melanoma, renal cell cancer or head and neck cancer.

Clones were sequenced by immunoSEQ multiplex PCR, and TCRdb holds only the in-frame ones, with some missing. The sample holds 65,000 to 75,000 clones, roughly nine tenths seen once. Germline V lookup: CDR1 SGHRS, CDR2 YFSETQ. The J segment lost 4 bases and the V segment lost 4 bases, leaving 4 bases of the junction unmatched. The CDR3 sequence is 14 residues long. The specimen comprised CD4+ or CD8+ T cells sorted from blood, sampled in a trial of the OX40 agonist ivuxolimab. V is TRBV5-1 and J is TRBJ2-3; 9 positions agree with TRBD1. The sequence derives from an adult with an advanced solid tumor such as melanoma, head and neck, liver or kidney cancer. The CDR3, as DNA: TGCGCCAGCAGCACAGGGGGCGCGTCAGATACGCAGTATTTT. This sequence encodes CASSTGGASDTQYF.